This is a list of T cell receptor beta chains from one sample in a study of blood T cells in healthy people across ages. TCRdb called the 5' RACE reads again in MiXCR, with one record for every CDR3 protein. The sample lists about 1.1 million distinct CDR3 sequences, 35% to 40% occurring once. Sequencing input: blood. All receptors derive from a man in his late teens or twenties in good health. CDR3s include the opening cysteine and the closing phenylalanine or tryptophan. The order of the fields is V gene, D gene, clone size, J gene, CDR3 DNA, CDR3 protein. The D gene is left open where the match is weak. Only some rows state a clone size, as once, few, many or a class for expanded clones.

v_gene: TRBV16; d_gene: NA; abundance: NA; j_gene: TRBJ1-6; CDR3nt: TGTGCCAGCAGCCGCAACAGGGAGTATAATTCACCCCTCCACTTT; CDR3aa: CASSRNREYNSPLHF
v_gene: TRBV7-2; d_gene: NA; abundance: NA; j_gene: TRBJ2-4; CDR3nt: TGTGCCAGCAGCTTATCGGGGATCCAAAACATTCAGTACTTC; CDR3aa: CASSLSGIQNIQYF
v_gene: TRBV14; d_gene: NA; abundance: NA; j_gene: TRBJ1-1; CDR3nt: TGTGCCAGCAGCCACCAGGGTGTGAACACTGAAGCTTTCTTT; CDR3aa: CASSHQGVNTEAFF
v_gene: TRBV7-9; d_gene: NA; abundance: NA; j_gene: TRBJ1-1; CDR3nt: TGTGCCAGCAGCCCCCTCGGGTTTGAAGCTTTCTTT; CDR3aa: CASSPLGFEAFF
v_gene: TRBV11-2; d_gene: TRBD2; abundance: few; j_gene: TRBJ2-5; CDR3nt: TGTGCCAGCAGCAGTGGGACTAGCGCTTTTTGGGAGACCCAGTACTTC; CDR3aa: CASSSGTSAFWETQYF
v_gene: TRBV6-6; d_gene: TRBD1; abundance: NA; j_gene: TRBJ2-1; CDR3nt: TGTGCCAGCAGTTACCAGACAGGGTATTACTACGAGCAGTTCTTC; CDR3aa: CASSYQTGYYYEQFF
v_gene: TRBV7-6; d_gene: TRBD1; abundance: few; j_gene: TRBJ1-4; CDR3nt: TGTGCCAGCAGCCGATCAGGGGGTTTTAGGGAAAAACTGTTTTTT; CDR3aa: CASSRSGGFREKLFF
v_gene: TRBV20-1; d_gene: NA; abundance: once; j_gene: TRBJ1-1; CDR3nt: TGCAGTGCTCGCGACATAAACACTGAAGCTTTCTTT; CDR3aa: CSARDINTEAFF
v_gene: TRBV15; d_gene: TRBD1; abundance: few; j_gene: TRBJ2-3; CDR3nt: TGTGCCACCAGCTTCCCCCCGACAGGGGAAACAGATACGCAGTATTTT; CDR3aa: CATSFPPTGETDTQYF
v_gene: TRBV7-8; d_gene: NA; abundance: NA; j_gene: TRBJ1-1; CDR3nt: TGTGCCAGCAGTTTCCGGGACGTCACTGAAGCTTTCTTT; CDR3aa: CASSFRDVTEAFF
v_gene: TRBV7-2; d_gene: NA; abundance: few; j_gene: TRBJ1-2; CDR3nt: TGTGCCAGCATCTCGGACTTAGAAGGGGGGTCGATCTATGGCTACACCTTC; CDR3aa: CASISDLEGGSIYGYTF
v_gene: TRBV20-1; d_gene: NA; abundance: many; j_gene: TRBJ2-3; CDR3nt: TGCAGTGCTAGAGCCGACGCTACTAGCACAGATACGCAGTATTTT; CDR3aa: CSARADATSTDTQYF
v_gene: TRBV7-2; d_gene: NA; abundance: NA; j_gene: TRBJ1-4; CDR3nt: TGTGCCAGCAGCTGGGATGGGGGAACTAATGAAAAACTGTTTTTT; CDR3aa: CASSWDGGTNEKLFF
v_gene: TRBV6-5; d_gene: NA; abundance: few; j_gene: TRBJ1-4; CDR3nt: TGTGCCAGCAGACCCGACCCAACTAATGAAAAACTGTTTTTT; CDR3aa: CASRPDPTNEKLFF
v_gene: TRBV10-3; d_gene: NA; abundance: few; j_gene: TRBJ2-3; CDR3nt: TGTGCCATCAGTGGGACGGGGGGCCCCCAGGATACGCAGTATTTT; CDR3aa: CAISGTGGPQDTQYF
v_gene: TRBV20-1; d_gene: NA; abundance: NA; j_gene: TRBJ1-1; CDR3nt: TGCAGTGCTAGAGATTTGGCTGAAGCTTTCTTT; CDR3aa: CSARDLAEAFF
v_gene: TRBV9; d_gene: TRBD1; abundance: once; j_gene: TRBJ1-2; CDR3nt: TGTGCCAGCAGCGTACGGGACAGCCGAAGTAAACACTATGGCTACACCTTC; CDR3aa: CASSVRDSRSKHYGYTF
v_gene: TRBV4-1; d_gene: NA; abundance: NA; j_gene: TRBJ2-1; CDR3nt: TGCGCCAGCAGGGCTAGCGCAAAAAAAAACAATGAGCAGTTCTTC; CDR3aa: CASRASAKKNNEQFF
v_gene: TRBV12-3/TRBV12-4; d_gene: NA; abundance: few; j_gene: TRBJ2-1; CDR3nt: TGTGCCAGCAGTTCGGGGGCCCGGGAGTTCTTC; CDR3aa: CASSSGAREFF
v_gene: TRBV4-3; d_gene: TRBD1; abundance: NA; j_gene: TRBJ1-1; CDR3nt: TGCGCCAGCAGCGCTTCCGACAGGGATGAAGCTTTCTTT; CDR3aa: CASSASDRDEAFF
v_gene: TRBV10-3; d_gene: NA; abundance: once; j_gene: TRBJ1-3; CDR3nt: TGTGCCATCAGTCCCTTTGCCAGCTCTGGAAACACCATATATTTT; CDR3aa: CAISPFASSGNTIYF
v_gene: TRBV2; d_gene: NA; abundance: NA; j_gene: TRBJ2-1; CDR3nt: TGTGCCAGCAGTGAGGCTGACTACAATGAGCAGTTCTTC; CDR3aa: CASSEADYNEQFF
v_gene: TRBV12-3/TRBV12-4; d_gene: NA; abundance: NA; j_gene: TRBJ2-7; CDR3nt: TGTGCCAGCAAGTCGGGGACTTTTCCGCAAGAGCAGTACTTC; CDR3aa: CASKSGTFPQEQYF
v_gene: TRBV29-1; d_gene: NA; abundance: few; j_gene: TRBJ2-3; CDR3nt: TGCAGCTTTCCCCTCAGTCGATCCAGCACAGATACGCAGTATTTT; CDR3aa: CSFPLSRSSTDTQYF
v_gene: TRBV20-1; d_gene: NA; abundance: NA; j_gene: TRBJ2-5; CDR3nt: TGCAGTGCTAAATCAGGCTTTCAAGAGACCCAGTACTTC; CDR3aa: CSAKSGFQETQYF
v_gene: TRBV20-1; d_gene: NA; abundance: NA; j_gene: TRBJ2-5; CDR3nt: TGCAGTGCTAGAGTAGGGACGGCCCTTGTCAATGAGCAGTACTTC; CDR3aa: CSARVGTALVNEQYF